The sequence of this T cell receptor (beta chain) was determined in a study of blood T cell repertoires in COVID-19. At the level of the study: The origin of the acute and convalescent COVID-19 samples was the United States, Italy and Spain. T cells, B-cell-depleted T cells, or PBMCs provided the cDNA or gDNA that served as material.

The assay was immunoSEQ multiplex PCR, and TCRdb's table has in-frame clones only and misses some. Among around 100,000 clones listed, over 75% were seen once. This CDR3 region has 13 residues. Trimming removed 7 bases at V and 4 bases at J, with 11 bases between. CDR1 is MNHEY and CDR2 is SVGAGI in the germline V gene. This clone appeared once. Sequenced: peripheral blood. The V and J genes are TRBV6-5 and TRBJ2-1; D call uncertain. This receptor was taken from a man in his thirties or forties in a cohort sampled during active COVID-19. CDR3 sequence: CASTQARYNEQFF. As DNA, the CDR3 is TGTGCCAGCACCCAGGCCCGATACAATGAGCAGTTCTTC.